This T cell receptor beta chain comes out of a study of T cell repertoires in cytomegalovirus infection. The study, taken as a whole, reports: Dominant in the ex vivo response were TCR beta clonotypes restricted by HLA-C and specific for CMV.

Each CDR3 protein gets one entry after TCRdb re-called the reads with MiXCR. In the table there are a few hundred thousand distinct CDR3 sequences, approximately 26% of which are singletons. The germline V gene has CDR1 SGHTA and CDR2 FQGNSA. CDR3 length: 18 amino acids. The V and J ends lost 5 bases and 3 bases, in that order; junction bases with no gene match: 16. This clonotype was recorded a few times. Its antigen is unidentified. The V call is TRBV7-2, the J call TRBJ2-3, with 8 bases lining up with TRBD2. The sequenced sample consisted of PBMCs. The source is a human donor in good health (CMV status not recorded). Some clones in this sample may be carry-over from other donors' samples. The CDR3 protein is CASSLLPASGFSTDTQYF. CDR3 nucleotide sequence: TGTGCCAGCAGCCTCCTCCCGGCTAGCGGGTTTAGTACAGATACGCAGTATTTT.